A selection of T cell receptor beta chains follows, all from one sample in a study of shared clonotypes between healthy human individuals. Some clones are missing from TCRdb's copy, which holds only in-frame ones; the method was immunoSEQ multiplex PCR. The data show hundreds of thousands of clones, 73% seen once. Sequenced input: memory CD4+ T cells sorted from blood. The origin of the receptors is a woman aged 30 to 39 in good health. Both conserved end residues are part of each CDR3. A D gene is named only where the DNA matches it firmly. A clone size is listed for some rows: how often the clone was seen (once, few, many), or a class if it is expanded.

cdr3_nt: TGTGCCAGCAGCTTATGGGTCGGCAGGTTAGGGAATTCACCCCTCCACTTT
cdr3_aa: CASSLWVGRLGNSPLHF
v_call: TRBV7-2
j_call: TRBJ1-6
clone_size: NA
d_call: NA

cdr3_nt: TGTGCCAGCAGTTTTGGGAGGAGCCCTCAAGAGACCCAGTACTTC
cdr3_aa: CASSFGRSPQETQYF
v_call: TRBV28
j_call: TRBJ2-5
clone_size: NA
d_call: NA

cdr3_nt: TGTGCCAGCGGAACAGGTCCCAATCAGCCCCAGCATTTT
cdr3_aa: CASGTGPNQPQHF
v_call: TRBV4-2
j_call: TRBJ1-5
clone_size: NA
d_call: NA

cdr3_nt: TGTGCCAGCTCACCACTGGGGTGGCAGCCCCAGCATTTT
cdr3_aa: CASSPLGWQPQHF
v_call: TRBV18
j_call: TRBJ1-5
clone_size: NA
d_call: NA

cdr3_nt: TGTGCCAGCAGCCCCTCAGGGGCGGGAGTAGGCAATGAGCAGTTCTTC
cdr3_aa: CASSPSGAGVGNEQFF
v_call: TRBV7-3
j_call: TRBJ2-1
clone_size: NA
d_call: NA

cdr3_nt: TGTGCCAGCAGTCGAGCGGGGGTTGGGGCCAACGTCCTGACTTTC
cdr3_aa: CASSRAGVGANVLTF
v_call: TRBV28
j_call: TRBJ2-6
clone_size: NA
d_call: TRBD2

cdr3_nt: TGTGCCAGCAGCCTAATCCACCCCAGAAGACGGGTGGTTTATAGCAATCAGCCCCAGCATTTT
cdr3_aa: CASSLIHPRRRVVYSNQPQHF
v_call: TRBV7-8
j_call: TRBJ1-5
clone_size: few
d_call: NA

cdr3_nt: TGTGCCAGCAGCCCACAGGGCGGAAAGGAGACCCAGTACTTC
cdr3_aa: CASSPQGGKETQYF
v_call: TRBV7-7
j_call: TRBJ2-5
clone_size: NA
d_call: NA

cdr3_nt: TGCGCCAGCAGCTTGAGATACGGGGAGCTGTTTTTT
cdr3_aa: CASSLRYGELFF
v_call: TRBV5-1
j_call: TRBJ2-2
clone_size: once
d_call: NA

cdr3_nt: TGCGCCAGCAGCTTGGGGGCGCGGGAGACCCAGTACTTC
cdr3_aa: CASSLGARETQYF
v_call: TRBV5-1
j_call: TRBJ2-5
clone_size: NA
d_call: NA

cdr3_nt: TGTGCCAGCAGCTACCAGGGGGACAGGGCTCAAGCTTTCTTT
cdr3_aa: CASSYQGDRAQAFF
v_call: TRBV11-2
j_call: TRBJ1-1
clone_size: NA
d_call: TRBD1

cdr3_nt: TGTGCCAGCAGCCAGGACAGTGGGGAAAGTTTCTTT
cdr3_aa: CASSQDSGESFF
v_call: TRBV27
j_call: TRBJ1-1
clone_size: NA
d_call: NA

cdr3_nt: TGCGCCAGCAGCCACCGTAGCGGCAAGAACACCGGGGAGCTGTTTTTT
cdr3_aa: CASSHRSGKNTGELFF
v_call: TRBV4-1
j_call: TRBJ2-2
clone_size: NA
d_call: NA

cdr3_nt: TGCGCCAGCAGCCAAGGGTTTCTTCAGGGAGGACAAGAGACCCAGTACTTC
cdr3_aa: CASSQGFLQGGQETQYF
v_call: TRBV4-1
j_call: TRBJ2-5
clone_size: many
d_call: NA

cdr3_nt: TGTGCCAGCAGGTTACTAGCGGGGGGCACAGATACGCAGTATTTT
cdr3_aa: CASRLLAGGTDTQYF
v_call: TRBV2
j_call: TRBJ2-3
clone_size: NA
d_call: TRBD2

cdr3_nt: TGTGCCTGGAGCCCAGCCTCTGGAAACACCATATATTTT
cdr3_aa: CAWSPASGNTIYF
v_call: TRBV30
j_call: TRBJ1-3
clone_size: NA
d_call: NA

cdr3_nt: TGCGCCAGCAGCTTAGTATTGGAGAGCACAGATACGCAGTATTTT
cdr3_aa: CASSLVLESTDTQYF
v_call: TRBV5-1
j_call: TRBJ2-3
clone_size: once
d_call: NA

cdr3_nt: TGTGCCAGCAGCTTAGTCAGGGAAGATACGCAGTATTTT
cdr3_aa: CASSLVREDTQYF
v_call: TRBV11-1
j_call: TRBJ2-3
clone_size: few
d_call: NA

cdr3_nt: TGTGCCAGCAGCTTCGGCAGGGTCATGGATCAGCCCCAGCATTTT
cdr3_aa: CASSFGRVMDQPQHF
v_call: TRBV28
j_call: TRBJ1-5
clone_size: NA
d_call: NA

cdr3_nt: TGCGCCAGCAGCTTGCACCCAGCTCTAGCGGCCGCCGGGAATGAGCAGTTCTTC
cdr3_aa: CASSLHPALAAAGNEQFF
v_call: TRBV5-1
j_call: TRBJ2-1
clone_size: once
d_call: TRBD2

cdr3_nt: TGTGCCAGCAGCCCCAGGGGAGGCGGCTCCTACAATGAGCAGTTCTTC
cdr3_aa: CASSPRGGGSYNEQFF
v_call: TRBV7-6
j_call: TRBJ2-1
clone_size: NA
d_call: NA

cdr3_nt: TGTGCCAGCAGCACGATACCGGCAACTAATGAAAAACTGTTTTTT
cdr3_aa: CASSTIPATNEKLFF
v_call: TRBV2
j_call: TRBJ1-4
clone_size: NA
d_call: NA

cdr3_nt: TGTGCCAGCAGCTTATCGGACAGGGCCCTCCGTGGAAACACCATATATTTT
cdr3_aa: CASSLSDRALRGNTIYF
v_call: TRBV7-2
j_call: TRBJ1-3
clone_size: few
d_call: TRBD1

cdr3_nt: TGCGCCAGCAGCCCCTCGGGGGCGAGAGGAAACACCATATATTTT
cdr3_aa: CASSPSGARGNTIYF
v_call: TRBV5-1
j_call: TRBJ1-3
clone_size: NA
d_call: NA

cdr3_nt: TGTGCCAGCAGTTACACCACTAGCGGGTCCTACAATGAGCAGTTCTTC
cdr3_aa: CASSYTTSGSYNEQFF
v_call: TRBV6-6
j_call: TRBJ2-1
clone_size: once
d_call: TRBD2

cdr3_nt: TGTGCCAGCAGTGAAGACAGCGGGAGGGGGTCCGGGGAGCTGTTTTTT
cdr3_aa: CASSEDSGRGSGELFF
v_call: TRBV25-1
j_call: TRBJ2-2
clone_size: NA
d_call: TRBD2

cdr3_nt: TGTGCCAGCAGTGCTTTGCTAGCGGGAGGGGTAGAGACCCAGTACTTC
cdr3_aa: CASSALLAGGVETQYF
v_call: TRBV6-1
j_call: TRBJ2-5
clone_size: once
d_call: TRBD2

cdr3_nt: TGTGCCAGCAGTTTATCCTCCTTCGACAGGGTGAGGACTGAAGCTTTCTTT
cdr3_aa: CASSLSSFDRVRTEAFF
v_call: TRBV28
j_call: TRBJ1-1
clone_size: NA
d_call: TRBD1

cdr3_nt: TGTGCCAGCAGCCCCTTAGGGGCAGGGTTCTATGGCTACACCTTC
cdr3_aa: CASSPLGAGFYGYTF
v_call: TRBV11-2
j_call: TRBJ1-2
clone_size: few
d_call: NA

cdr3_nt: TGTGCCAGCAGTCCCAGTCGGAAGCCTAGCGGGAAAGGCTACGAGCAGTACTTC
cdr3_aa: CASSPSRKPSGKGYEQYF
v_call: TRBV28
j_call: TRBJ2-7
clone_size: NA
d_call: TRBD2

cdr3_nt: TGTGCCAGCAGTGTTTACTGGGGAGGCGGCACAGATACGCAGTATTTT
cdr3_aa: CASSVYWGGGTDTQYF
v_call: TRBV28
j_call: TRBJ2-3
clone_size: NA
d_call: NA

cdr3_nt: TGTGCCAGCAGCCCCCGGGAAGGCACTGAAGCTTTCTTT
cdr3_aa: CASSPREGTEAFF
v_call: TRBV7-8
j_call: TRBJ1-1
clone_size: NA
d_call: NA

cdr3_nt: TGTGCCAGCAGTGGGGATTTGGGGTCAGCACAAGAGACCCAGTACTTC
cdr3_aa: CASSGDLGSAQETQYF
v_call: TRBV27
j_call: TRBJ2-5
clone_size: NA
d_call: NA

cdr3_nt: TGTGCCAGTGCCGGCGGGACAGCGAAAAAACTGTTTTTT
cdr3_aa: CASAGGTAKKLFF
v_call: TRBV19
j_call: TRBJ1-4
clone_size: NA
d_call: TRBD1

cdr3_nt: TGCGCCAGCAGCCAAGATGCGGACAGGGGGAGCCAGCCCCAGCATTTT
cdr3_aa: CASSQDADRGSQPQHF
v_call: TRBV4-1
j_call: TRBJ1-5
clone_size: NA
d_call: TRBD1

cdr3_nt: TGTGCCAGCAGTTTATTAGCCCCGCAGAACACTGAAGCTTTCTTT
cdr3_aa: CASSLLAPQNTEAFF
v_call: TRBV28
j_call: TRBJ1-1
clone_size: NA
d_call: NA

cdr3_nt: TGTGCCAGCAGCCCTGGGACAGGGGGCTACGAGCAGTACTTC
cdr3_aa: CASSPGTGGYEQYF
v_call: TRBV13
j_call: TRBJ2-7
clone_size: NA
d_call: TRBD1

cdr3_nt: TGCGCCAGCAGGCCGGGCTATGGGTTGGAGACCCAGTACTTC
cdr3_aa: CASRPGYGLETQYF
v_call: TRBV5-1
j_call: TRBJ2-5
clone_size: NA
d_call: NA

cdr3_nt: TGTGCCAGCAGCTTAGGGGGTGTAGCGGGAGGCGTCATTCAGTACTTC
cdr3_aa: CASSLGGVAGGVIQYF
v_call: TRBV7-8
j_call: TRBJ2-4
clone_size: NA
d_call: TRBD2

cdr3_nt: TGTGCCAGCCGCCCCTCCCCAGGGTTGGCTGAAGCTTTCTTT
cdr3_aa: CASRPSPGLAEAFF
v_call: TRBV27
j_call: TRBJ1-1
clone_size: NA
d_call: NA

cdr3_nt: TGTGCCAGCAGTGATCGAAAGCCCTCCAATCAGCCCCAGCATTTT
cdr3_aa: CASSDRKPSNQPQHF
v_call: TRBV6-1
j_call: TRBJ1-5
clone_size: once
d_call: NA

cdr3_nt: TGTGCCAGCAGCGTAGAACAGGGGGCTAGCACAGATACGCAGTATTTT
cdr3_aa: CASSVEQGASTDTQYF
v_call: TRBV5-4
j_call: TRBJ2-3
clone_size: NA
d_call: TRBD1

cdr3_nt: TGTGCCAGCAGTGATGGGACAGGGCTCTATGGCTACACCTTC
cdr3_aa: CASSDGTGLYGYTF
v_call: TRBV6-1
j_call: TRBJ1-2
clone_size: few
d_call: TRBD1

cdr3_nt: TGCGCCAGCAGCCCCAAAACTAGCGGCGGAGCGGGCGAGCAGTTCTTC
cdr3_aa: CASSPKTSGGAGEQFF
v_call: TRBV5-1
j_call: TRBJ2-1
clone_size: NA
d_call: TRBD2

cdr3_nt: TGTGCCAGCCGACCGGACAGTCGCTATGGCTACACCTTC
cdr3_aa: CASRPDSRYGYTF
v_call: TRBV6-5
j_call: TRBJ1-2
clone_size: NA
d_call: NA

cdr3_nt: TGCGCCAGCGGGACAGGGAAGCCCTACAATGAGCAGTTCTTC
cdr3_aa: CASGTGKPYNEQFF
v_call: TRBV5-1
j_call: TRBJ2-1
clone_size: NA
d_call: TRBD1

cdr3_nt: TGTGCCAGCAGTCCCTCCCCGGGGGCCGGGAACACTGAAGCTTTCTTT
cdr3_aa: CASSPSPGAGNTEAFF
v_call: TRBV28
j_call: TRBJ1-1
clone_size: many
d_call: NA

cdr3_nt: TGTGCCAGCAGTGGGACAGGGGATTTGGTTTATGGCTACACCTTC
cdr3_aa: CASSGTGDLVYGYTF
v_call: TRBV2
j_call: TRBJ1-2
clone_size: few
d_call: TRBD1

cdr3_nt: TGTGCCAGCTCCCTAGGTCAGTCGGGAGGACAAGAGACCCAGTACTTC
cdr3_aa: CASSLGQSGGQETQYF
v_call: TRBV28
j_call: TRBJ2-5
clone_size: NA
d_call: TRBD2

cdr3_nt: TGTGCCAGCTCACCCCCCGAACAGGCGGGATTCGGCTACACCTTC
cdr3_aa: CASSPPEQAGFGYTF
v_call: TRBV18
j_call: TRBJ1-2
clone_size: NA
d_call: NA